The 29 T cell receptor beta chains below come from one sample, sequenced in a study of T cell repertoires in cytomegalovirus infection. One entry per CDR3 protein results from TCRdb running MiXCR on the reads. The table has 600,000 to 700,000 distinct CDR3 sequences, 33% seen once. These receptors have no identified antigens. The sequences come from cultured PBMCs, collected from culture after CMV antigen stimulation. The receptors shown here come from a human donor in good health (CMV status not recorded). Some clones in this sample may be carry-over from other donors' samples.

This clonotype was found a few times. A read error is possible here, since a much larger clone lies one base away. CDR3 sequence (DNA): TGTGCCAGCACCGGACAGAAGAACACTGAAGCTTTCTTT. It is translated as CASTGQKNTEAFF. The chain has TRBV19 and TRBJ1-1; tentatively, D is TRBD1 (6 bases). V was pared by 9 bases and J by 1 base, with 12 bases between. This CDR3 contains 13 residues. CDR1 is LNHDA and CDR2 is SQIVND in the germline V gene (reference sequence).

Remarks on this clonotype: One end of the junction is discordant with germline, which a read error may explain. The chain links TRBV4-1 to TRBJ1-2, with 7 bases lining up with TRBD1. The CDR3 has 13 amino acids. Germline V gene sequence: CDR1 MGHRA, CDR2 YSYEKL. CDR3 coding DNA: TGTGCCAGCGCTAACAGGGGCGCTTATGGCTACACCTTC. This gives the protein CASANRGAYGYTF.

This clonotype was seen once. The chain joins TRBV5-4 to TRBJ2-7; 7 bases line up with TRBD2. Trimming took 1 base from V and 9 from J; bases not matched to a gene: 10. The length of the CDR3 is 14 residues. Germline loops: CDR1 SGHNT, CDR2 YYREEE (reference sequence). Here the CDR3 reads CASSLREERGGQYF. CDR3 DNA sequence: TGTGCCAGCAGCTTGAGAGAGGAGCGGGGCGGGCAGTACTTC.

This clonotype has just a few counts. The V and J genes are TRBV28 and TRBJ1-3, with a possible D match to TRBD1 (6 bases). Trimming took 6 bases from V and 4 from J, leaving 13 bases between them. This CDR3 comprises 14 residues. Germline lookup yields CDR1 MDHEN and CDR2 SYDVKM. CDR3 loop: CASRVQGLGNTIYF. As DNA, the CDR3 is TGTGCCAGCAGGGTACAGGGACTCGGAAACACCATATATTTT.

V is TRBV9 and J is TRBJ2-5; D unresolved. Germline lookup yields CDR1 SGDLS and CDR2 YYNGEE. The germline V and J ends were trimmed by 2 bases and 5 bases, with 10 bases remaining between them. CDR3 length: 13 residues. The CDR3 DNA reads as TGTGCCAGCAGCGTCGAAGCGAGGGAGACCCAGTACTTC. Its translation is CASSVEARETQYF. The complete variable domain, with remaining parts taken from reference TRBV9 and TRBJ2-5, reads DSGVTQTPKHLITATGQRVTLRCSPRSGDLSVYWYQQSLDQGLQFLIQYYNGEERAKGNILERFSAQQFPDLHSELNLSSLELGDSALYFCASSVEARETQYFGPGTRLLVL.

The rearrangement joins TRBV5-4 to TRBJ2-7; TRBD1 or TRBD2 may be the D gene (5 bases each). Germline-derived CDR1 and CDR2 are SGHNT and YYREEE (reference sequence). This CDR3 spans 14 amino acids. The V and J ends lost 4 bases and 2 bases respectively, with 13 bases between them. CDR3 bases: TGTGCCAGCAGCCCCCGAGGGGTTCCCTACGAGCAGTACTTC. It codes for CASSPRGVPYEQYF.

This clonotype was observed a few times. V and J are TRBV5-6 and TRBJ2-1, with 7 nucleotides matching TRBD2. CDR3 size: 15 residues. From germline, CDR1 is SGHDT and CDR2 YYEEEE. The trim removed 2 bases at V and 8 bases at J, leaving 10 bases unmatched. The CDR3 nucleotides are TGTGCCAGCAGCTTCCGCGGGAGAAGTATAGATGAGCAGTTCTTC. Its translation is CASSFRGRSIDEQFF.

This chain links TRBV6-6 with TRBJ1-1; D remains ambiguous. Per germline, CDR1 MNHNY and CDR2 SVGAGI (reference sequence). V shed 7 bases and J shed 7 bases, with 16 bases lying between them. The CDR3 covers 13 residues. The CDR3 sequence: CASTKAARGEAFF. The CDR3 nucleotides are TGTGCCAGCACCAAGGCAGCGCGGGGTGAAGCTTTCTTT.

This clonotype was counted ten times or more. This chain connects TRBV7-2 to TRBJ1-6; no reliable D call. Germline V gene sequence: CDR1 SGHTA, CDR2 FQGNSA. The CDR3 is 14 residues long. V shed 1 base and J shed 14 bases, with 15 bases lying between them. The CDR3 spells CASSLEGPVASLHF. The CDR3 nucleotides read TGTGCCAGCAGCTTAGAAGGGCCAGTGGCGTCCCTCCACTTT.

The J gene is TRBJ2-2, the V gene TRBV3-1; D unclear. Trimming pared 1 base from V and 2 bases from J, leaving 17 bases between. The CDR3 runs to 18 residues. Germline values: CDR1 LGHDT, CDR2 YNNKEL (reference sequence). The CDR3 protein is CASSQVWQSEGNTGELFF. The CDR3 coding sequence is TGTGCCAGCAGCCAAGTTTGGCAATCCGAAGGAAACACCGGGGAGCTGTTTTTT.

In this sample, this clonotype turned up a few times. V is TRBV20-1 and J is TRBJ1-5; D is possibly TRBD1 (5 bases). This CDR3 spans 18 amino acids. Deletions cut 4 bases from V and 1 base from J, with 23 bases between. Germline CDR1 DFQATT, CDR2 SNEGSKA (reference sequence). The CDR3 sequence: CSAIPAEGMVESNQPQHF. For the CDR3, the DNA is TGCAGTGCTATTCCCGCGGAGGGGATGGTCGAGAGCAATCAGCCCCAGCATTTT.

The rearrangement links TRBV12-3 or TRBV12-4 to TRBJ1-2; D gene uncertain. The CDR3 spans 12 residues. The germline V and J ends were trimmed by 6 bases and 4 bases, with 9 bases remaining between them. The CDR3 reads CASRSSSYGYTF. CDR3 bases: TGTGCCAGCAGGTCCTCGAGCTATGGCTACACCTTC.

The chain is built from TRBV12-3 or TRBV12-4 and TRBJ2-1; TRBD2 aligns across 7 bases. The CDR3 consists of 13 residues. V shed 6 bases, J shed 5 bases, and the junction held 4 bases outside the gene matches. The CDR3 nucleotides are TGTGCCAGCAGGGCTAGCGGCCACAATGAGCAGTTCTTC. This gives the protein CASRASGHNEQFF.

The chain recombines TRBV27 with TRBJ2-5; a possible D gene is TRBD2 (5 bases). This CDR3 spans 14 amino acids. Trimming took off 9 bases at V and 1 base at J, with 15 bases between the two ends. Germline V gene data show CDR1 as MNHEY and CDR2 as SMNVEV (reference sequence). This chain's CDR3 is CASSTFRGQETQYF. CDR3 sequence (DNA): TGTGCCAGTAGCACATTCCGGGGCCAAGAGACCCAGTACTTC.

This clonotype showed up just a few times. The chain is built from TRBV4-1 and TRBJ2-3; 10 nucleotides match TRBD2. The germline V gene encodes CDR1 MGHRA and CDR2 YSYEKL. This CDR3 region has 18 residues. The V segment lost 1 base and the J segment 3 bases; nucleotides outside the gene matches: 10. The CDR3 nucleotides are TGCGCCAGCAGCCAAGTCGTGATAAGCGGGGGGGCAACAGATACGCAGTATTTT. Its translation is CASSQVVISGGATDTQYF.

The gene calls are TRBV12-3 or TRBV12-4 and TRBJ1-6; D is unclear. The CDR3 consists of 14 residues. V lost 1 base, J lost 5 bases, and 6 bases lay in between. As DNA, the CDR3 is TGTGCCAGCAGTTTAGGGACCGATAATTCACCCCTCCACTTT. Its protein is CASSLGTDNSPLHF.

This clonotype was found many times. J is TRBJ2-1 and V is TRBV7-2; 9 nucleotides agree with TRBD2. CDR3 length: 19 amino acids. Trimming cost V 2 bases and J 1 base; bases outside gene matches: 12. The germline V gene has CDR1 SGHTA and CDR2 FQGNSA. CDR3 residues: CASSLFYPMAGGSYNEQFF. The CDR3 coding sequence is TGTGCCAGCAGCTTATTTTACCCTATGGCGGGAGGGTCCTACAATGAGCAGTTCTTC. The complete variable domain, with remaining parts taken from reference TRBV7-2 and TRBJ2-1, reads GAGVSQSPSNKVTEKGKDVELRCDPISGHTALYWYRQSLGQGLEFLIYFQGNSAPDKSGLPSDRFSAERTGGSVSTLTIQRTQQEDSAVYLCASSLFYPMAGGSYNEQFFGPGTRLTVL.

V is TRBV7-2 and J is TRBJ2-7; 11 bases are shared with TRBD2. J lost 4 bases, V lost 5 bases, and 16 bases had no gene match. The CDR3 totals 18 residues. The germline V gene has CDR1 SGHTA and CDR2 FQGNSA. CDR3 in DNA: TGTGCCAGCAGCAACCACAGAAGCCTAGCGGGGGGCCAATACGAGCAGTACTTC. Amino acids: CASSNHRSLAGGQYEQYF.

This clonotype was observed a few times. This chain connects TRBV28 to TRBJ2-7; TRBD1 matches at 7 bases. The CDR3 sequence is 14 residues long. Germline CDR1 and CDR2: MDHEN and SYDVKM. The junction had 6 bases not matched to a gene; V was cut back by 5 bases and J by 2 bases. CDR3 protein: CASSTRQGTYEQYF. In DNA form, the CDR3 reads TGTGCCAGCAGTACCCGACAGGGAACCTACGAGCAGTACTTC.

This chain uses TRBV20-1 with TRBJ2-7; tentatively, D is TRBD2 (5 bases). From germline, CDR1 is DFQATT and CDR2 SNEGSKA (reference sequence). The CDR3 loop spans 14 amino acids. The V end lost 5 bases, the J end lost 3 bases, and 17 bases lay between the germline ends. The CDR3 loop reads CSASPGITNYEQYF. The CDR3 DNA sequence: TGCAGTGCTTCGCCCGGGATAACAAACTACGAGCAGTACTTC.

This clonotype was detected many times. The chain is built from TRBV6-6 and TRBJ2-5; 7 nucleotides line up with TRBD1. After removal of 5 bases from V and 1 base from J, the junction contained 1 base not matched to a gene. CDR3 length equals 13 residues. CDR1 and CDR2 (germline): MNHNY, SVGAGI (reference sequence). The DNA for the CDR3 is TGTGCCAGCAGTGGGACAGCCCAAGAGACCCAGTACTTC. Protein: CASSGTAQETQYF.

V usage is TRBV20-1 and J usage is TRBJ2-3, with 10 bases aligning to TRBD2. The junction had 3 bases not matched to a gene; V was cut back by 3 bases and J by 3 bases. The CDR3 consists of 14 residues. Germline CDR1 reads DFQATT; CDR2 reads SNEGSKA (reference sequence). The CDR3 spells CSARLAGATDTQYF. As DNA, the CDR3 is TGCAGTGCTAGGCTAGCGGGAGCTACAGATACGCAGTATTTT.

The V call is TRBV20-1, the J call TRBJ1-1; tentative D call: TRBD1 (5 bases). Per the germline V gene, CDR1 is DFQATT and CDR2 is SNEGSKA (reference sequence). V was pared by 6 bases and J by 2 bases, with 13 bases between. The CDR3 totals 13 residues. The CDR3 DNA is TGCAGTGCCCAACTCGGGACCAACACTGAAGCTTTCTTT. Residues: CSAQLGTNTEAFF.

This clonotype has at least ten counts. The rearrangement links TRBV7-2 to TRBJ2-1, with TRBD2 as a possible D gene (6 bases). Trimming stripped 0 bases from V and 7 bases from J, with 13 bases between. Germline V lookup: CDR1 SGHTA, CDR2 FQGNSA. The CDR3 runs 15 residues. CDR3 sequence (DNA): TGTGCCAGCAGCTTAGCGGGGGGTCTTGTGAATGAGCAGTTCTTC. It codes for CASSLAGGLVNEQFF.

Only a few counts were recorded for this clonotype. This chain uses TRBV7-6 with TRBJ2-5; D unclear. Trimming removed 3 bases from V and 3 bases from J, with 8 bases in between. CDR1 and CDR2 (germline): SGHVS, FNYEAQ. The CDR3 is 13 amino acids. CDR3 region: CASSFIPEETQYF. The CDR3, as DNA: TGTGCCAGCAGCTTTATCCCGGAAGAGACCCAGTACTTC. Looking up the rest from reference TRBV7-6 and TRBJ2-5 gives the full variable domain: GAGVSQSPRYKVTKRGQDVALRCDPISGHVSLYWYRQALGQGPEFLTYFNYEAQQDKSGLPNDRFSAERPEGSISTLTIQRTEQRDSAMYRCASSFIPEETQYFGPGTRLLVL.

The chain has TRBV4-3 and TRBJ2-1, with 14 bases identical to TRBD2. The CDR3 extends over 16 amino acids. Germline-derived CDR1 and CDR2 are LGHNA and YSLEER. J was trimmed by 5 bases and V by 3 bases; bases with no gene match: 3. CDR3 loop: CASSQGTSGSDNEQFF. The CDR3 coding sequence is TGCGCCAGCAGCCAGGGGACTAGCGGGAGTGACAATGAGCAGTTCTTC.

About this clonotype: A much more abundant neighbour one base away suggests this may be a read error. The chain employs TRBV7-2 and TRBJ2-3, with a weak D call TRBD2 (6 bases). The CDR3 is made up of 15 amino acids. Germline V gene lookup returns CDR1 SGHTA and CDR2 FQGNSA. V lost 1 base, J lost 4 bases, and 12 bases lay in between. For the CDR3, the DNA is TGTGCCAGCAGCTTAGAGAGCGGGTTATCAGATACGCAGTATTTT. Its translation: CASSLESGLSDTQYF.

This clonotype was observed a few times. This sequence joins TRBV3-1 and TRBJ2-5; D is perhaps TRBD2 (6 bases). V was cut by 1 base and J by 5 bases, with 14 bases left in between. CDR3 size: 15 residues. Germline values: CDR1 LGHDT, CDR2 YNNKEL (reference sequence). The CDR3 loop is CASSQARTNSETQYF. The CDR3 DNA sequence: TGTGCCAGCAGCCAAGCTAGGACTAACTCGGAGACCCAGTACTTC.

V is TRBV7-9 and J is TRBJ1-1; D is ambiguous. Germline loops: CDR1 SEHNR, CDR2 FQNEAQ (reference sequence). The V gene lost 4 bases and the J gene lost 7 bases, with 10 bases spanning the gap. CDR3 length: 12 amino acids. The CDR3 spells CASSSDAREAFF. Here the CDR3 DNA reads TGTGCCAGCAGCTCGGACGCACGTGAAGCTTTCTTT.